The 10 T cell receptor beta chains in this list originate from one sample, sequenced in a study of T cells after yellow fever vaccination. Via MiXCR, TCRdb re-called the 5' RACE reads, giving one row per CDR3 protein. The table includes fewer than 400,000 distinct CDR3 sequences, around a tenth detected once. This sample comprised CD4+ T cells sorted from PBMCs, obtained 45 days after the yellow fever booster vaccination. Receptor source: a young man who received the YFV17D yellow fever vaccine.

This clonotype was seen a handful of times. This rearrangement joins TRBV7-2 to TRBJ2-5; no definite D call. Trimming took off 4 bases at V and 2 bases at J, with 8 bases between the two ends. Germline assignment: CDR1 SGHTA and CDR2 FQGNSA. This CDR3 is built from 13 residues. CDR3 amino acids: CASSYDWQETQYF. CDR3 sequence (DNA): TGTGCCAGCAGCTACGACTGGCAAGAGACCCAGTACTTC.

This clonotype has a handful of counts. The J gene is TRBJ1-4, the V gene TRBV27; a possible D gene is TRBD1 (6 bases). The CDR3 has 16 residues. Germline CDR1 reads MNHEY; CDR2 reads SMNVEV (reference sequence). V shed 6 bases and J shed 8 bases, with 22 bases lying between them. CDR3 protein: CASSDFYRVGWEKLFF. DNA for the CDR3: TGTGCCAGCAGCGACTTCTACAGGGTGGGATGGGAAAAACTGTTTTTT. Full variable domain (missing parts from reference TRBV27 and TRBJ1-4): EAQVTQNPRYLITVTGKKLTVTCSQNMNHEYMSWYRQDPGLGLRQIYYSMNVEVTDKGDVPEGYKVSRKEKRNFPLILESPSPNQTSLYFCASSDFYRVGWEKLFFGSGTQLSVL.

The chain has TRBV7-2 and TRBJ1-3; D possibly corresponds to TRBD1 (5 bases). CDR3 size: 15 residues. Between the trimmed V and J ends, which lost 0 bases and 2 bases, there was a span of 8 bases. CDR1 is SGHTA and CDR2 is FQGNSA in the germline V gene. The CDR3 bases are TGTGCCAGCAGCTTAGCCCCAGGGACTGGAAACACCATATATTTT. Its translation: CASSLAPGTGNTIYF.

Here the CDR3 reads CASSQRPGQGAAFF. The CDR3 nucleotides are TGCGCCAGCAGCCAAAGGCCGGGACAGGGTGCAGCTTTCTTT. The J gene is TRBJ1-1, the V gene TRBV5-1; 9 nucleotides agree with TRBD1. Germline CDR1 reads SGHRS; CDR2 reads YFSETQ. The CDR3 covers 14 residues. The V segment lost 4 bases and the J segment 10 bases; nucleotides outside the gene matches: 11.

There are a few counts of this clonotype. The gene calls are TRBV6-6 and TRBJ2-5; D is perhaps TRBD1 (5 bases). The germline V and J ends were trimmed by 0 bases and 4 bases, with 9 bases remaining between them. This CDR3 spans 14 amino acids. Germline lookup yields CDR1 MNHNY and CDR2 SVGAGI (reference sequence). Here the CDR3 DNA reads TGTGCCAGCAGTTACTCCGGCAGGGCAGAGACCCAGTACTTC. Amino acids: CASSYSGRAETQYF.

This clonotype came up many times. The V and J genes are TRBV11-2 and TRBJ2-1; D is undetermined. This CDR3 comprises 14 residues. The germline V gene encodes CDR1 SGHAT and CDR2 FQNNGV. V was shortened by 1 base and J by 8 bases, with 12 bases between the two germline ends. The CDR3 region is CASSLGLTIDEQFF. The CDR3 DNA reads as TGTGCCAGCAGCTTAGGACTGACGATAGATGAGCAGTTCTTC.

The count of this clonotype is one. The CDR3 nucleotides are TGTGCCAGCAGCTTACGGACAGGGCCATACAATGAGCAGTTCTTC. Translated, it gives CASSLRTGPYNEQFF. This chain connects TRBV7-2 to TRBJ2-1; TRBD1 matches at 8 bases. Trimming cost V 2 bases and J 4 bases; bases outside gene matches: 4. Germline CDR1 SGHTA, CDR2 FQGNSA. The CDR3 runs to 15 residues.

The J gene is TRBJ2-3, the V gene TRBV7-9; D not certain. The CDR3 is made up of 13 amino acids. Germline loops: CDR1 SEHNR, CDR2 FQNEAQ (reference sequence). The V gene lost 5 bases and the J gene lost 6 bases, with 12 bases spanning the gap. The CDR3 bases are TGTGCCAGCAGCAGCTGGGCCCTCGATACGCAGTATTTT. It encodes CASSSWALDTQYF.

A few counts support this clonotype. V is TRBV27 and J is TRBJ2-2; D is uncertain. Germline lookup yields CDR1 MNHEY and CDR2 SMNVEV (reference sequence). Between the trimmed V and J ends, which lost 5 bases and 6 bases, there was a span of 10 bases. The CDR3 covers 13 residues. CDR3 in DNA: TGTGCCAGCAGTCATGAGTTGGCCGGGGAGCTGTTTTTT. Translated, it gives CASSHELAGELFF.

There are a few counts of this clonotype. Likely a read error: the CDR3 ends without its conserved phenylalanine or tryptophan. The gene calls are TRBV7-6 and TRBJ2-3, with 8 nucleotides matching TRBD2. Trimming removed 4 bases from V and 7 bases from J; junction bases left unmatched: 13. Germline CDR1 reads SGHVS; CDR2 reads FNYEAQ. This CDR3 contains 16 residues. In DNA, the CDR3 is TGTGCCAGCAGCTCCTCGTTGTTAGCGGGGCGAAATACGCAGTATCTT. Amino acid sequence: CASSSSLLAGRNTQYL.